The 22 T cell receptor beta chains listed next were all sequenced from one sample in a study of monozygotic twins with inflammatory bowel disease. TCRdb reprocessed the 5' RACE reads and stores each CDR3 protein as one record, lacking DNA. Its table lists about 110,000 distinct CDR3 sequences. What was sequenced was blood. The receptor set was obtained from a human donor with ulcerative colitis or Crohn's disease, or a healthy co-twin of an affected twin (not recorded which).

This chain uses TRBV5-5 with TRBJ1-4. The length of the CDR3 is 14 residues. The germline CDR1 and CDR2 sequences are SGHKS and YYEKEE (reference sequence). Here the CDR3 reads CASSLAATNEKLFF.

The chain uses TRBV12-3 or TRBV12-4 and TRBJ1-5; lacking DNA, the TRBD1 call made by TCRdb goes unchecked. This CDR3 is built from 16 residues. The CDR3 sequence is CASSLALGGLHQPQHF.

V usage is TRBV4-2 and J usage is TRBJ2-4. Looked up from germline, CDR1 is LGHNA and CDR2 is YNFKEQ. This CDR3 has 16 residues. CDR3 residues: CASSQDLWGYKNIQYF.

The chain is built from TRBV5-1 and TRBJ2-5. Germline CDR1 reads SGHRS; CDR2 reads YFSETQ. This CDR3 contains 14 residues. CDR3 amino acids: CASSSSRPQETQYF.

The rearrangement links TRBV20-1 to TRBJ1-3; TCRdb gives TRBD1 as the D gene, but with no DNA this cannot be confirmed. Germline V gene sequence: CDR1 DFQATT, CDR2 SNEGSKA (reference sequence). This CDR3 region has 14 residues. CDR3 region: CSARTGRDGNTIYF.

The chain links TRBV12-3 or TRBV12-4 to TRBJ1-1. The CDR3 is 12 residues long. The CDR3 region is CASSPHNTEAFF.

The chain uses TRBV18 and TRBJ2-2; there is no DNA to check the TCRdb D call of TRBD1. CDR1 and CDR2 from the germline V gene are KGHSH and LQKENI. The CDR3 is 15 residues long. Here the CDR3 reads CASSSQAAGTGELFF.

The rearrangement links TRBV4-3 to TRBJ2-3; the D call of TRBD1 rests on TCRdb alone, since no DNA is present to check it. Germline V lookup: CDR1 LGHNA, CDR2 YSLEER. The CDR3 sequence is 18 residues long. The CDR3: CASSQDQTTGTFTDTQYF.

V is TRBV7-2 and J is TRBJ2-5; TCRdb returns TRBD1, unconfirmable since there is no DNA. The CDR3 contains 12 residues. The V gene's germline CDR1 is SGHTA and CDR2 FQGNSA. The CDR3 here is CASSTGIETQYF. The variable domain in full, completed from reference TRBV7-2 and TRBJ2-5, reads GAGVSQSPSNKVTEKGKDVELRCDPISGHTALYWYRQSLGQGLEFLIYFQGNSAPDKSGLPSDRFSAERTGGSVSTLTIQRTQQEDSAVYLCASSTGIETQYFGPGTRLLVL.

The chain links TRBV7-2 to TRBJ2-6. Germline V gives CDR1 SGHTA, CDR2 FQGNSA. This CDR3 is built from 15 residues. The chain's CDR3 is CASSGQGSGANVLTF.

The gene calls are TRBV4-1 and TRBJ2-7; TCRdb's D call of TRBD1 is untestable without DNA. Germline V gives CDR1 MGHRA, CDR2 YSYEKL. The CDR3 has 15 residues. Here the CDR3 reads CASSHRTETPYEQYF.

The CDR3 sequence: CASSSLQGGLAGGPRNEQFF. The chain employs TRBV7-2 and TRBJ2-1; TCRdb designates TRBD2, a call that cannot be tested without DNA. The CDR3 has 20 residues. The germline gives CDR1 SGHTA, CDR2 FQGNSA.

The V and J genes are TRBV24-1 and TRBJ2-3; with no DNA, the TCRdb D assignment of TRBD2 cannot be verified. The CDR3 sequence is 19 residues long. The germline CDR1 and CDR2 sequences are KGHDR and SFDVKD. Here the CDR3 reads CATSALTVVAGVSTDTQYF.

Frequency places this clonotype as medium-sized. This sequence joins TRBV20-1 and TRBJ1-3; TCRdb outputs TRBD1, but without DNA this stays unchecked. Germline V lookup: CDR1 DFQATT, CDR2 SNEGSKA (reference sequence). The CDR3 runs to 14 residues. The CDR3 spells CSASLGARGNTIYF.

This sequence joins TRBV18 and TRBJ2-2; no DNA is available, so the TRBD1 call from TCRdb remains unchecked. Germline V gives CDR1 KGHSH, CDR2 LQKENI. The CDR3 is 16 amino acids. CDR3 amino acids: CASSPSVPRGTGELFF. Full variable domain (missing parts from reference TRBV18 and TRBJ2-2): NAGVMQNPRHLVRRRGQEARLRCSPMKGHSHVYWYRQLPEEGLKFMVYLQKENIIDESGMPKERFSAEFPKEGPSILRIQQVVRGDSAAYFCASSPSVPRGTGELFFGEGSRLTVL.

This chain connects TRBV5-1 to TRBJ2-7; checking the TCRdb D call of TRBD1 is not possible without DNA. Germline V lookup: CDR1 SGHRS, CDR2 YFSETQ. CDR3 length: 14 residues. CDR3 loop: CASTLVQGAYEQYF.

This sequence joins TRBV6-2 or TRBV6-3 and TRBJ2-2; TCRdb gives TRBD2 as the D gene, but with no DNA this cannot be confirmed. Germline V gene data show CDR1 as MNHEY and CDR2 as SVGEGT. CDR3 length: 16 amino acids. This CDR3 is CASSPLAGQNTGELFF.

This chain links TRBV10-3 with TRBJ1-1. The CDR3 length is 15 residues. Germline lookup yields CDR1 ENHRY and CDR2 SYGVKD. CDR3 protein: CAISESPERNTEAFF.

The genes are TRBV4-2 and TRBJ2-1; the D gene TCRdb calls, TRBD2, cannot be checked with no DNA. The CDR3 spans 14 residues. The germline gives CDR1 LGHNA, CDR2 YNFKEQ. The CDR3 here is CASSPRGGGNEQFF.

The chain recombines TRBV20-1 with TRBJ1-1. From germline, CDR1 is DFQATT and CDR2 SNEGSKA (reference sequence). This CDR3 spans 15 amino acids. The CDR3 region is CSAKYAGSLNTEAFF.

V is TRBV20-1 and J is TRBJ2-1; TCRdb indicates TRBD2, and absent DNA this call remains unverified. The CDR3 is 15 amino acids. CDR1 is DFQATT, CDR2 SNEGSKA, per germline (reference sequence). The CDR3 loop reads CSALTDSGPYNEQFF.

The CDR3 reads CSARGTSQETQYF. The chain carries TRBV20-1 and TRBJ2-5; TCRdb returns TRBD2, unconfirmable since there is no DNA. The CDR3 loop spans 13 amino acids. CDR1 is DFQATT, CDR2 SNEGSKA, per germline (reference sequence).